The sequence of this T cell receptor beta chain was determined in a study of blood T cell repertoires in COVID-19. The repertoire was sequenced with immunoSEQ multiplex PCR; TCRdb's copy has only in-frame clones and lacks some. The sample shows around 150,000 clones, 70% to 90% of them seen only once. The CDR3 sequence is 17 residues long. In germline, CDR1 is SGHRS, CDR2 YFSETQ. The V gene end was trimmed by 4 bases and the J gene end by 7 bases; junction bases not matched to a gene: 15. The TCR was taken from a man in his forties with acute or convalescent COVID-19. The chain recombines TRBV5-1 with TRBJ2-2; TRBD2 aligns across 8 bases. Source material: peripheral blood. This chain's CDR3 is CASSQTTGGPYYGELFF. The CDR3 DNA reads TGCGCCAGCAGCCAAACCACGGGGGGGCCATATTACGGGGAGCTGTTTTTT. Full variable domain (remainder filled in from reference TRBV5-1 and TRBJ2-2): KAGVTQTPRYLIKTRGQQVTLSCSPISGHRSVSWYQQTPGQGLQFLFEYFSETQRNKGNFPGRFSGRQFSNSRSEMNVSTLELGDSALYLCASSQTTGGPYYGELFFGEGSRLTVL.